This entry is about one TCR beta chain. The table came from immunoSEQ multiplex PCR; TCRdb's copy has only in-frame clones and leaves some out. Of about 230,000 clones listed, almost 85% are singletons. The data belong to a study of control samples from healthy donors and cancer patients. V lost 0 bases and J lost 7, with 10 bases in between. This CDR3 has 14 amino acids. Germline V gene sequence: CDR1 WSHSY, CDR2 SAAADI. This TCR was recovered from an older woman with lung cancer. The chain has TRBV10-2 and TRBJ1-5; no reliable D call. The sequenced sample was PBMCs. CDR3 residues: CASSESTVRQPQHF. Written as DNA, the CDR3 is TGCGCCAGCAGTGAGTCGACCGTTCGGCAGCCCCAGCATTTT.